This T cell receptor beta chain emerged from a study of T cell responses to AZD1222 COVID-19 vaccine. General study results and limits: In the spike-specific TCR repertoire, nearly half reportedly target unmutated variant regions. Repertoires were obtained only post-peak T cell response.

In regard to this clone: The antigen is not known.

Looked up from germline, CDR1 is SGHVS and CDR2 is FQNEAQ. This CDR3 has 13 amino acids. The germline V and J ends were trimmed by 2 bases and 1 base, with 5 bases remaining between them. Assay used: immunoSEQ multiplex PCR; TCRdb lists only in-frame clones, some missing. This table holds 85,000 to 100,000 clones, roughly nine tenths found once. The specimen comprised peripheral blood, sampled 28 days after the second AZD1222 dose. V gene TRBV7-8 combines with J gene TRBJ1-1; D is undetermined. The clonotype was recovered from an adult who received the AZD1222 COVID-19 vaccine. This CDR3 reads CASSLSQNTEAFF. CDR3 in DNA: TGTGCCAGCAGCTTATCCCAGAACACTGAAGCTTTCTTT.